The 25 T cell receptor beta chains below all came from one sample that was sequenced in a study of blood T cell repertoires in COVID-19. Repertoires were generated with immunoSEQ multiplex PCR, while TCRdb's copy carries only in-frame clones and drops some. The sample carries about 110,000 clones, 87% recorded once. Sequenced material: peripheral blood. These receptors came from a human donor in a cohort sampled during active COVID-19.

V gene TRBV7-9 combines with J gene TRBJ2-2, with 14 positions matching TRBD2. The CDR3 totals 21 residues. Unmatched junction bases numbered 17, after V lost 7 bases and J lost 1 base. Germline CDR1 is SEHNR and CDR2 is FQNEAQ (reference sequence). Here the CDR3 reads CASTLASYGTSGGKNTGELFF. CDR3 nucleotide sequence: TGTGCCAGCACCCTAGCAAGCTATGGGACTAGCGGGGGCAAGAACACCGGGGAGCTGTTTTTT.

The chain combines TRBV9 with TRBJ1-4, with 7 bases that match TRBD1. The CDR3 runs 18 residues. Losses at the gene ends were 3 bases for V and 7 bases for J; bases not matched to a gene: 18. The germline V gene has CDR1 SGDLS and CDR2 YYNGEE. The CDR3 DNA is TGTGCCAGCAGCGAGGGGACAGCCACTTATGATCGGAGTGAAAAACTGTTTTTT. Its translation is CASSEGTATYDRSEKLFF.

This clone was seen only once. V and J are TRBV18 and TRBJ2-7; no clear D. CDR1 KGHSH and CDR2 LQKENI come from the germline V gene. The CDR3 extends over 14 amino acids. The germline V and J ends were trimmed by 1 base and 5 bases, with 12 bases remaining between them. The CDR3 DNA sequence: TGTGCCAGCTCACCACGGCAGGATCGCCACGAGCAGTACTTC. The encoded protein is CASSPRQDRHEQYF.

The rearrangement uses TRBV7-2 and TRBJ1-1; TRBD1 is a possible D gene (6 bases). The CDR3 length is 15 residues. Deletions cut 4 bases from V and 6 bases from J, with 18 bases between. Germline V gene lookup returns CDR1 SGHTA and CDR2 FQGNSA. The CDR3 DNA follows: TGTGCCAGCAGCTCTGGGGGGGGGCGGTCATCTGAAGCTTTCTTT. Translation gives CASSSGGGRSSEAFF.

The V gene is TRBV19, the J gene TRBJ1-1, with D possibly being TRBD1 (5 bases). The CDR3 loop spans 11 amino acids. V lost 6 bases and J lost 5, with 7 bases in between. Germline V gene lookup returns CDR1 LNHDA and CDR2 SQIVND (reference sequence). CDR3 in DNA: TGTGCCAGTAGGCGGGGGACTGAAGCTTTCTTT. Its protein product is CASRRGTEAFF. Complete variable domain (other parts from reference TRBV19 and TRBJ1-1): DGGITQSPKYLFRKEGQNVTLSCEQNLNHDAMYWYRQDPGQGLRLIYYSQIVNDFQKGDIAEGYSVSREKKESFPLTVTSAQKNPTAFYLCASRRGTEAFFGQGTRLTVV.

This clone was detected only once. The chain is built from TRBV7-9 and TRBJ2-7, with TRBD1 matching over 7 bases. After removal of 5 bases from V and 2 bases from J, the junction contained 9 bases not matched to a gene. Germline V gene sequence: CDR1 SEHNR, CDR2 FQNEAQ (reference sequence). The CDR3 is made up of 15 amino acids. This CDR3 reads CASSQGVDRAYEQYF. The DNA of the CDR3 is TGTGCCAGCAGCCAGGGGGTCGACAGAGCCTACGAGCAGTACTTC.

The rearrangement links TRBV6-5 to TRBJ1-1; TRBD1 is a possible D gene (6 bases). Germline V CDR1 and CDR2: MNHEY, SVGAGI. The CDR3 has 14 amino acids. With 0 bases removed from V and 1 base from J, the gap between germline ends came to 6 bases. This CDR3 is CASSYSDRNTEAFF. The CDR3, as DNA: TGTGCCAGCAGTTACTCGGACAGGAACACTGAAGCTTTCTTT.

The chain carries TRBV19 and TRBJ2-5; 11 nucleotides align to TRBD2. The CDR3 is 18 amino acids. CDR1 and CDR2 (germline): LNHDA, SQIVND (reference sequence). After removal of 5 bases from V and 2 bases from J, the junction contained 13 bases not matched to a gene. The CDR3 sequence: CASSPSGGTFLRQETQYF. DNA for the CDR3: TGTGCCAGTAGTCCTAGCGGGGGGACCTTCCTTCGACAAGAGACCCAGTACTTC.

The rearrangement links TRBV9 to TRBJ2-3; 7 bases line up with TRBD1. V was clipped by 3 bases and J by 0 bases; unmatched bases: 7. CDR3 size: 16 residues. In germline, CDR1 is SGDLS, CDR2 YYNGEE. The CDR3 DNA follows: TGTGCCAGCAGCGCTTCGGGACAGCCAAGCACAGATACGCAGTATTTT. Protein sequence: CASSASGQPSTDTQYF.

V gene TRBV6-2 or TRBV6-3 combines with J gene TRBJ1-2; no definite D call. Germline CDR1 is MNHEY and CDR2 is SVGEGT. V was cut by 5 bases and J by 3 bases, with 16 bases left in between. The CDR3 length is 15 residues. The CDR3 region has the DNA TGTGCCAGCAGTCACAATCAAGGAGCTTACTATGGCTACACCTTC. It is translated as CASSHNQGAYYGYTF.

This clone was counted between two and nine times. This rearrangement joins TRBV6-5 to TRBJ2-3; the match to TRBD2 covers 13 bases. Trimming at V came to 6 bases and at J to 9 bases, leaving 6 bases not matched to a gene. From germline, CDR1 is MNHEY and CDR2 SVGAGI. This CDR3 region has 14 residues. The CDR3 here is CASSPGTSGKTQYF. The CDR3 region has the DNA TGTGCCAGCAGCCCCGGGACTAGCGGGAAAACGCAGTATTTT.

This chain joins TRBV28 and TRBJ2-3; TRBD1 aligns across 7 bases. Germline V lookup: CDR1 MDHEN, CDR2 SYDVKM. The CDR3 spans 16 residues. In DNA form, the CDR3 reads TGTGCAACCGCGACAGGGTGGATGCTTAACACAGATACGCAGTATTTT. Translating it yields CATATGWMLNTDTQYF.

J is TRBJ1-6 and V is TRBV7-2, with D possibly TRBD1 on 5 matching bases. The CDR3 extends over 14 amino acids. Germline loops: CDR1 SGHTA, CDR2 FQGNSA. V was cut by 2 bases and J by 15 bases, with 17 bases left in between. The DNA of the CDR3 is TGTGCCAGCAGCTTACAACGGGGGAATGGTGGCCTCCACTTT. This gives the protein CASSLQRGNGGLHF.

The rearrangement joins TRBV9 to TRBJ2-3; TRBD2 agrees at 13 bases. V lost 0 bases to trimming and J lost 6 bases; unmatched junction nucleotides: 4. The germline gives CDR1 SGDLS, CDR2 YYNGEE. The CDR3 contains 16 residues. The CDR3 region has the DNA TGTGCCAGCAGCGTAGGTACTAGCGGGGGGGCCGATACGCAGTATTTT. Encoded protein: CASSVGTSGGADTQYF.

The V and J genes are TRBV18 and TRBJ1-1; tentatively, D is TRBD1 (6 bases). Trimming removed 3 bases from V and 1 base from J, with 9 bases in between. Germline CDR1 and CDR2: KGHSH and LQKENI. This CDR3 has 14 amino acids. The CDR3 region has the DNA TGTGCCAGCTCACCGACAGGACAGAACACTGAAGCTTTCTTT. Translation gives CASSPTGQNTEAFF.

V gene TRBV9 combines with J gene TRBJ1-1, with 7 bases fitting TRBD1. V lost 4 bases, J lost 4 bases, and 7 bases stayed unmatched. The germline CDR1 and CDR2 sequences are SGDLS and YYNGEE. The CDR3 is 14 amino acids. CDR3 sequence reads: CASSIQGYGTEAFF. The CDR3 coding sequence is TGTGCCAGCAGCATACAGGGGTACGGCACTGAAGCTTTCTTT.

The chain links TRBV3-1 (or the pseudogene TRBV3-2) to TRBJ2-7; D ambiguous. This CDR3 contains 14 residues. The germline gives CDR1 LGHDT, CDR2 YNNKEL (reference sequence). Trimming took off 1 base at V and 3 bases at J, with 10 bases between the two ends. CDR3 in DNA: TGTGCCAGCAGCCAAGCTCAGGAAGGCTACGAGCAGTACTTC. Its protein product is CASSQAQEGYEQYF.

This chain connects TRBV6-5 to TRBJ2-6; D is unresolved. V gave up 8 bases and J gave up 5 bases, with 13 bases separating them. This CDR3 has 14 amino acids. CDR1 and CDR2 from the germline V gene are MNHEY and SVGAGI. The CDR3 region is CASGSLLWANVLTF. The CDR3 nucleotides read TGTGCCAGCGGTAGCCTGCTCTGGGCCAACGTCCTGACTTTC.

The V and J genes are TRBV6-2 or TRBV6-3 and TRBJ2-1; 12 bases align to TRBD2. The CDR3 runs to 15 residues. Germline V gene data show CDR1 as MNHEY and CDR2 as SVGEGT. With V trimmed by 0 bases and J by 8 bases, 2 bases remained unmatched. The CDR3 loop reads CASSYSTSGSYEQFF. CDR3 nucleotide sequence: TGTGCCAGCAGTTACTCGACTAGCGGGAGCTATGAGCAGTTCTTC.

The J gene is TRBJ2-5, the V gene TRBV27; maybe TRBD2 (6 bases). Germline V lookup: CDR1 MNHEY, CDR2 SMNVEV (reference sequence). The CDR3 has 15 amino acids. V was trimmed by 4 bases and J by 1 base, leaving 13 bases between them. CDR3 residues: CASSSTSQLQETQYF. Here the CDR3 DNA reads TGTGCCAGCAGTTCCACTAGCCAACTCCAAGAGACCCAGTACTTC.

The count of this clone is one. The chain joins TRBV11-2 to TRBJ2-2; TRBD2 agrees at 12 bases. Germline-derived CDR1 and CDR2 are SGHAT and FQNNGV. The length of the CDR3 is 17 residues. The V gene end was trimmed by 4 bases and the J gene end by 1 base; junction bases not matched to a gene: 4. This CDR3 reads CASSSPGLAGNTGELFF. DNA for the CDR3: TGTGCCAGCAGCTCCCCGGGACTAGCGGGGAACACCGGGGAGCTGTTTTTT.

The genes are TRBV7-9 and TRBJ1-6; 10 bases match TRBD1. The CDR3 runs to 15 residues. Germline CDR1 is SEHNR and CDR2 is FQNEAQ (reference sequence). V lost 4 bases to trimming and J lost 7 bases; unmatched junction nucleotides: 4. CDR3 in DNA: TGTGCCAGCAGCTCCCGACAGGGGGCCAATTCACCCCTCCACTTT. Translation: CASSSRQGANSPLHF.

V and J are TRBV7-9 and TRBJ2-3; TRBD2 matches at 9 bases. With 5 bases clipped from V and 8 bases from J, the junction kept 11 bases outside the gene matches. This CDR3 region has 15 residues. Per the germline V gene, CDR1 is SEHNR and CDR2 is FQNEAQ (reference sequence). The CDR3 nucleotides are TGTGCCAGCAGCCCGACTAGCGGCGGGGGTGGTACGCAGTATTTT. Translating gives CASSPTSGGGGTQYF.

There are a few counts of this clone. The chain recombines TRBV19 with TRBJ1-1; D uncertain. CDR3 length: 15 amino acids. Per germline, CDR1 LNHDA and CDR2 SQIVND (reference sequence). V was shortened by 3 bases and J by 0 bases, with 11 bases between the two germline ends. The CDR3: CASSIGQLVNTEAFF. CDR3 coding DNA: TGTGCCAGTAGTATTGGGCAGCTGGTGAACACTGAAGCTTTCTTT.

The chain joins TRBV25-1 to TRBJ1-1; D remains ambiguous. Germline CDR1 MGHDK, CDR2 SYGVNS. The CDR3 has 11 amino acids. V lost 4 bases and J lost 8, with 8 bases in between. The CDR3 region has the DNA TGTGCCAGCAGTGCCGGGGTCGAAGCTTTCTTT. Translation gives CASSAGVEAFF.